A selection of T cell receptor beta chains follows, all from one sample in a study of T cells in Graves' hyperthyroidism and ophthalmopathy. Via MiXCR, TCRdb re-called the multiplex PCR reads, giving one row per CDR3 protein. The sample has about 640,000 distinct CDR3 sequences; approximately 15% are singletons. Sequenced input: blood. Receptors were obtained from a woman aged 45-59 years with Graves' ophthalmopathy. The CDR3 runs from the conserved cysteine through the conserved F or W. A D gene is named only where the DNA matches it firmly. Clone sizes are given selectively: once, few, many, or a class where the clone is expanded.

few	NA	TRBV14	TRBJ2-6	TGTGCCAGCAGCCAATGGAGCTCTGGGGCCAACGTCCTGACTTTC	CASSQWSSGANVLTF
NA	NA	TRBV3-2	TRBJ2-7	TGTGCCAGCAGCCAAGATCTCACCCACGAGCAGTACTTC	CASSQDLTHEQYF
many	TRBD1	TRBV7-3	TRBJ2-1	TGTGCCAGCAGCTTAATGAGACAGGGTAACAATGAGCAGTTCTTC	CASSLMRQGNNEQFF
many	NA	TRBV12-3/TRBV12-4	TRBJ2-1	TGTGCCAGCAGTATGACAGCTAGCTCCTACAATGAGCAGTTCTTC	CASSMTASSYNEQFF
many	TRBD2	TRBV6-2/TRBV6-3	TRBJ2-1	TGTGCCAGCAAAAGCGGGAGTGAGCAGTTCTTC	CASKSGSEQFF
many	NA	TRBV3-1	TRBJ2-7	TGTGCCAGCAGCCAAGGAGCTCACGAGCAGTACTTC	CASSQGAHEQYF
many	NA	TRBV4-1	TRBJ2-7	TGTGCCAGCAGCCAGGGGAGCTCCTACGAGCAGTACTTC	CASSQGSSYEQYF
many	NA	TRBV5-1	TRBJ2-3	TGCGCCAGCGCCAGTAGGCCTACAAGCGAACTAAATACGCAGTATTTT	CASASRPTSELNTQYF
many	NA	TRBV11-2	TRBJ1-1	TGTGCCAGCAGCTTAGTGTGGGCCGGGGGGGGCACTGAAGCTTTCTTT	CASSLVWAGGGTEAFF
many	TRBD2	TRBV7-3	TRBJ2-3	TGTGCCAGCAGCCCGGGACTCGGGTACGGGAGGCGTGGAGATACGCAGTATTTT	CASSPGLGYGRRGDTQYF
NA	NA	TRBV16	TRBJ1-1	TGTGCCAGCAGCCAATCTTCCAGAAACACTGAAGCTTTCTTT	CASSQSSRNTEAFF
many	NA	TRBV12-3/TRBV12-4	TRBJ1-1	TGTGCCAGCAGTTCACAGGGATGGAGCACTGAAGCTTTCTTT	CASSSQGWSTEAFF
few	NA	TRBV20-1	TRBJ1-5	TGCAGTGCTAGACCTTCAGGGCACATTAGCAATCAGCCCCAGCATTTT	CSARPSGHISNQPQHF
many	NA	TRBV12-3/TRBV12-4	TRBJ2-7	TGTGCCAGTTCGTGGGGAGGTCAGTACGAGCAGTACTTC	CASSWGGQYEQYF
few	NA	TRBV4-1	TRBJ1-1	TGCGCCAGCAGCCAAGTATGGGGACGGGGCAAAAGGAAGACTGAAGCTTTCTTT	CASSQVWGRGKRKTEAFF
few	NA	TRBV5-1	TRBJ1-5	TGCGCCAGCAGCTCAATGGGGGGGACTGGGCCCCAGCATTTT	CASSSMGGTGPQHF
many	NA	TRBV11-2	TRBJ2-1	TGTGCCAGCAGCCCAAGACTAGTCAACGATGAGCAGTTCTTC	CASSPRLVNDEQFF
few	NA	TRBV6-1	TRBJ1-2	TGTGCCAGCAGGGCCGACTCTAACTATGGCTACACCTTC	CASRADSNYGYTF
many	NA	TRBV2	TRBJ2-2	TGTGCCGGGAGTCAGGAGGCTACCGGGGAGCTGTTTTTT	CAGSQEATGELFF
few	TRBD1	TRBV7-9	TRBJ1-4	TGTGCCAGCAGCGCCCGACAGGGGGCCAATGAAAAACTGTTTTTT	CASSARQGANEKLFF
many	TRBD1	TRBV28	TRBJ2-1	TGTGCCAGCAGTATCCGGGACAGGGGGTTCAATGAGCAGTTCTTC	CASSIRDRGFNEQFF